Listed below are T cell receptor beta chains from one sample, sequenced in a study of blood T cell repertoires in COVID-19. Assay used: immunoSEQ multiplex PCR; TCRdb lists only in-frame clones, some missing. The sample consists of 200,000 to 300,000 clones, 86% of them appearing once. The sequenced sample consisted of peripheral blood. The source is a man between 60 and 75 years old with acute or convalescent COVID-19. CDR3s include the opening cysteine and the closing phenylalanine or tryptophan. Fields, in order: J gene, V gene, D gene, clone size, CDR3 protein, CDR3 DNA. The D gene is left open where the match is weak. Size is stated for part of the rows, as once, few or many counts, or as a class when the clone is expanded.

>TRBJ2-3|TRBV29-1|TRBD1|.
CSARQGGTDTQYF
TGCAGCGCAAGACAGGGCGGTACAGATACGCAGTATTTT
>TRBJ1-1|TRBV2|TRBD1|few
CASSNRGNTEAFF
TGTGCCAGCAGTAACAGGGGGAACACTGAAGCTTTCTTT
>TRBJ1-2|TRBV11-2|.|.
CASSPYAGQNYGYTF
TGTGCCAGCAGCCCTTACGCGGGCCAGAACTATGGCTACACCTTC
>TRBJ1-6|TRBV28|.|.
CASSPLGTDSNSPLHF
TGTGCCAGCAGCCCCTTGGGGACTGACTCCAATTCACCCCTCCACTTT
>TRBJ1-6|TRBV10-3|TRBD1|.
CAISQNRGRDSPLHF
TGTGCCATCAGCCAGAACAGGGGTCGGGATTCACCCCTCCACTTT
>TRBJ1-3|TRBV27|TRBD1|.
CASSGQGISGNTIYF
TGTGCCAGCAGTGGACAGGGCATCTCTGGAAACACCATATATTTT
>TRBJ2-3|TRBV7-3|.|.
CASSLGHSTDTQYF
TGTGCCAGCAGCTTAGGCCATAGCACAGATACGCAGTATTTT
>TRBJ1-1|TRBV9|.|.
CASSVATDTEAFF
TGTGCCAGCAGCGTAGCTACGGACACTGAAGCTTTCTTT
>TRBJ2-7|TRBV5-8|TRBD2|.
CASSLLSGPYEQYF
TGTGCCAGCAGCTTGCTTAGCGGGCCCTACGAGCAGTACTTC
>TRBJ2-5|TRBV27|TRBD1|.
CASSPRRDRGVGETQYF
TGTGCCAGCAGTCCACGCCGGGACAGGGGGGTGGGAGAGACCCAGTACTTC
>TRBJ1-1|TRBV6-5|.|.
CASSPAGEGFTEAFF
TGTGCCAGCAGTCCAGCGGGCGAGGGGTTCACTGAAGCTTTCTTT
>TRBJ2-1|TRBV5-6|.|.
CASSQSRRLGANEQFF
TGTGCCAGCAGCCAATCGAGGAGACTAGGGGCCAATGAGCAGTTCTTC
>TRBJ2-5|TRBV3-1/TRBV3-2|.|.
CATQRGGTQYF
TGTGCCACCCAGAGGGGAGGGACCCAGTACTTC
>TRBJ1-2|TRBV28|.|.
CASSPREVDYGYTF
TGTGCCAGCAGTCCCAGGGAGGTGGACTATGGCTACACCTTC
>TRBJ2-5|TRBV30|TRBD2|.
CAWSVWASGPMETQYF
TGTGCCTGGAGTGTATGGGCTAGCGGTCCTATGGAGACCCAGTACTTC
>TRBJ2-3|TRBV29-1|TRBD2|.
CSVDHIAGVDTQYF
TGCAGCGTTGACCATATAGCGGGGGTGGATACGCAGTATTTT
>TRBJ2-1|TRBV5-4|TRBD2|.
CASSFTSGYGEQFF
TGTGCCAGCAGCTTTACTAGCGGGTACGGTGAGCAGTTCTTC
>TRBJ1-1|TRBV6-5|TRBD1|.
CASLRQGVGTEAFF
TGTGCCAGCCTCAGACAGGGGGTCGGAACTGAAGCTTTCTTT
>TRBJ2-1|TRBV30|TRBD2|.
CAWSVPSGRLRFF
TGTGCCTGGAGTGTACCCAGCGGGAGGCTCCGGTTCTTC
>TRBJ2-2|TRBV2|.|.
CASSRPGIYSGELFF
TGTGCCAGCAGTCGACCAGGGATTTATAGCGGGGAGCTGTTTTTT
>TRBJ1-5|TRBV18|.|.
CASSPGGTEARNQPQHF
TGTGCCAGCTCACCAGGGGGGACGGAGGCCCGCAATCAGCCCCAGCATTTT
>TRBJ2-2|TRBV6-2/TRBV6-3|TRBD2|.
CASSYSLGLAGGREYTGELFF
TGTGCCAGCAGTTACTCACTCGGACTAGCGGGAGGGCGAGAGTACACCGGGGAGCTGTTTTTT
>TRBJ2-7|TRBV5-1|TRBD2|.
CASSSGTNSYEQYF
TGCGCCAGCAGCTCCGGGACTAACTCCTACGAGCAGTACTTC
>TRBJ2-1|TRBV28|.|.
CASSPGRGEQFF
TGTGCCAGCAGTCCCGGCCGCGGTGAGCAGTTCTTC
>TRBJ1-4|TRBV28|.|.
CASSPLDRFSTNEKLFF
TGTGCCAGCAGCCCCCTTGACAGGTTCTCAACTAATGAAAAACTGTTTTTT
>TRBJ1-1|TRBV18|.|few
CASSPERNTEAFF
TGTGCCAGCTCACCAGAGAGGAACACTGAAGCTTTCTTT
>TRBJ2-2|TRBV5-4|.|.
CASSKTGELFF
TGTGCCAGCAGCAAGACAGGGGAGCTGTTTTTT
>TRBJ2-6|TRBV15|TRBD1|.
CATSSLVLDRDSSGANVLTF
TGTGCCACCAGCAGTCTCGTCCTGGACAGGGACTCCTCTGGGGCCAACGTCCTGACTTTC
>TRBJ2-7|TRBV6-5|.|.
CASHREATYEQYF
TGTGCCAGCCATCGAGAAGCCACCTACGAGCAGTACTTC
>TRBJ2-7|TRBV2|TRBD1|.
CASKTDRAISYEQYF
TGTGCCAGCAAAACCGACAGGGCTATCTCCTACGAGCAGTACTTC
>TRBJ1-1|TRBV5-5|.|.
CASSLGVNTEAFF
TGTGCCAGCAGCTTGGGAGTGAACACTGAAGCTTTCTTT
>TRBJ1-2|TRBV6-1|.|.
CASSESQSYGYTF
TGTGCCAGCAGTGAATCACAGAGCTATGGCTACACCTTC
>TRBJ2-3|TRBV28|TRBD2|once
CASATSGREWKNTQYF
TGTGCCAGCGCTACTAGCGGGAGGGAGTGGAAAAATACGCAGTATTTT
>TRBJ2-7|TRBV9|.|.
CASSVAGLRDYEQYF
TGTGCCAGCAGCGTAGCGGGACTCCGTGACTACGAGCAGTACTTC
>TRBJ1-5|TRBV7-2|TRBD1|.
CASSFRGRVGSNQPQHF
TGTGCCAGCAGCTTCAGGGGGCGAGTTGGTAGCAATCAGCCCCAGCATTTT
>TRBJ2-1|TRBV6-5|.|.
CASSYSVGAMNEQFF
TGTGCCAGCAGTTACTCGGTAGGGGCAATGAATGAGCAGTTCTTC
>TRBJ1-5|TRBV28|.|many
CATGKRPGNQPQHF
TGTGCCACCGGGAAGAGACCGGGCAATCAGCCCCAGCATTTT
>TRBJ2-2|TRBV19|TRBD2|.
CASSAGTSGFANTGELFF
TGTGCCAGTAGTGCCGGGACTAGCGGATTCGCGAACACCGGGGAGCTGTTTTTT
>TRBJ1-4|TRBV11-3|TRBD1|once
CATGTGPNEKLFF
TGTGCCACAGGGACAGGCCCTAATGAAAAACTGTTTTTT
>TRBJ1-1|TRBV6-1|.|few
CASSEALRTEAFF
TGTGCCAGCAGTGAAGCGCTCAGGACTGAAGCTTTCTTT
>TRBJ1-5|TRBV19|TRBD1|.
CASSVRDRGRSNQPQHF
TGTGCCAGTAGTGTCCGGGACAGGGGACGGAGCAATCAGCCCCAGCATTTT
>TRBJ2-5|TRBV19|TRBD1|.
CASSNTPGQGLETQYF
TGTGCCAGTAGTAACACACCGGGACAGGGCCTGGAGACCCAGTACTTC
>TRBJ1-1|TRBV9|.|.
CASSVEEGTEAFF
TGTGCCAGCAGCGTAGAGGAGGGAACTGAAGCTTTCTTT
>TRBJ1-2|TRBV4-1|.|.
CASNSRPMEGYTF
TGCGCCAGCAACTCGCGGCCAATGGAGGGCTACACCTTC
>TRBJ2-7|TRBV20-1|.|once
CSAFSSYEQYF
TGCAGTGCTTTTAGCAGTTACGAGCAGTACTTC
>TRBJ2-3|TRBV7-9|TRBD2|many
CAVPSGRNADTQYF
TGTGCCGTCCCTAGCGGGAGAAACGCAGATACGCAGTATTTT
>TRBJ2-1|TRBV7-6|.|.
CASSLASSPYNEQFF
TGTGCCAGCAGCTTAGCTTCTAGCCCCTACAATGAGCAGTTCTTC
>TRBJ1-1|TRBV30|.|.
CAWRRSRDTEAFF
TGTGCCTGGAGGCGGAGTCGGGACACTGAAGCTTTCTTT
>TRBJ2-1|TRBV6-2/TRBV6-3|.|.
CASSSVYEQFF
TGTGCCAGCAGCTCAGTCTATGAGCAGTTCTTC
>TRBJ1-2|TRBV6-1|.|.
CASSEGSGVSYGYTF
TGTGCCAGCAGTGAAGGATCAGGGGTTAGTTATGGCTACACCTTC